Described below is a single T cell receptor beta chain sequence and its context. Its antigen is unidentified. The germline V and J ends were trimmed by 3 bases and 1 base, with 1 base remaining between them. CDR1 is SGHRS and CDR2 is YFSETQ in the germline V gene. The CDR3 is 11 residues long. The sample originates from a study of T cell responses to AZD1222 COVID-19 vaccine. On the study more broadly: Second doses were pooled across both intervals (about 4 or about 12 weeks). Study conclusions and caveats: Spike as a whole was targeted by vaccine-associated CD4 TCRs, dominant at 160-218 and 743-854.

The protocol was immunoSEQ multiplex PCR, while the TCRdb copy is restricted to in-frame clones and leaves out a portion. Among about 86,000 clones, about 72% were seen once, and the ten largest hold 20% to 25%. The chain joins TRBV5-1 to TRBJ2-5, with D unclear. This receptor was obtained from an adult in good health. Sequencing used peripheral blood, obtained on day 0 of AZD1222 vaccination. CDR3 region: CASSSQETQYF. CDR3 sequence (DNA): TGCGCCAGCAGCTCCCAAGAGACCCAGTACTTC.